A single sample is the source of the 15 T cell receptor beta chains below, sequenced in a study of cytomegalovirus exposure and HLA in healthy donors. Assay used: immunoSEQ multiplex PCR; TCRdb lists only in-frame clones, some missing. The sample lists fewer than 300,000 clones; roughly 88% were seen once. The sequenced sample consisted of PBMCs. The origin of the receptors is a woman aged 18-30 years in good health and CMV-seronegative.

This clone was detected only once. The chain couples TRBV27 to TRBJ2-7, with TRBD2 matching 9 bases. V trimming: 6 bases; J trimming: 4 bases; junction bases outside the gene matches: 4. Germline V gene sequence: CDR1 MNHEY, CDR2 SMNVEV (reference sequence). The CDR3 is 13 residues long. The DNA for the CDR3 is TGTGCCAGCAGGATTAGCGGGAGTTACGAGCAGTACTTC. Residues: CASRISGSYEQYF.

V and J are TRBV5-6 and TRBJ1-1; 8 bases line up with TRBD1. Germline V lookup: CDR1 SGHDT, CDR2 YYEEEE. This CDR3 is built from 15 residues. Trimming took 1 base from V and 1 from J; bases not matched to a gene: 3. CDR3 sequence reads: CASSLPGQANTEAFF. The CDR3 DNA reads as TGTGCCAGCAGCTTGCCGGGACAGGCGAACACTGAAGCTTTCTTT.

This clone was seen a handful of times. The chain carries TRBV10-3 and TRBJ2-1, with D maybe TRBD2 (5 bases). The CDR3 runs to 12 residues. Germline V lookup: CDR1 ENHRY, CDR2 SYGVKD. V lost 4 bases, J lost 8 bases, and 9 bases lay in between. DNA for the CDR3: TGTGCCATCAGTGGAGGGTTCGATGAGCAGTTCTTC. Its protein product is CAISGGFDEQFF.

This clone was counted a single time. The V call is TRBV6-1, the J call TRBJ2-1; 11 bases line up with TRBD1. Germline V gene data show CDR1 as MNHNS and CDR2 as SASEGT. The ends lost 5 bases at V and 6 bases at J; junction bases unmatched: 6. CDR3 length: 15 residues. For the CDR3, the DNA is TGTGCCAGCAGTAAGGACAGGGGGCTCGGCAATGAGCAGTTCTTC. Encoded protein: CASSKDRGLGNEQFF.

The CDR3 loop is CASSVGLPVETQYF. CDR3 coding DNA: TGTGCCAGCAGCGTGGGACTACCGGTAGAGACCCAGTACTTC. The chain carries TRBV9 and TRBJ2-5; 7 positions agree with TRBD2. Germline loops: CDR1 SGDLS, CDR2 YYNGEE. There are 14 residues in the CDR3. V was clipped by 2 bases and J by 4 bases; unmatched bases: 5.

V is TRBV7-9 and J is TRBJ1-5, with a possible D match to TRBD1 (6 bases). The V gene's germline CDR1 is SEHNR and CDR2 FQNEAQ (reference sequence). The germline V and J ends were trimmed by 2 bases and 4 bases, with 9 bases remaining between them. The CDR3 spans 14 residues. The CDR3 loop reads CASSLPGENQPQHF. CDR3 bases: TGTGCCAGCAGCTTACCAGGGGAAAATCAGCCCCAGCATTTT.

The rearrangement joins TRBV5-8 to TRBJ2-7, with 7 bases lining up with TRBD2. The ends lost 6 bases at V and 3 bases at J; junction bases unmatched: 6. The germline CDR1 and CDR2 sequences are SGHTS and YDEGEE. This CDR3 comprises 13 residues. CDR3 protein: CASNNAGDYEQYF. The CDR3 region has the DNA TGTGCCAGCAACAACGCGGGGGACTACGAGCAGTACTTC.

The CDR3 DNA reads TGTGCCAGCAGACGACAGATTAATAGCAATCAGCCCCAGCATTTT. Translating gives CASRRQINSNQPQHF. The chain recombines TRBV6-5 with TRBJ1-5, with a tentative D call TRBD1 (5 bases). From germline, CDR1 is MNHEY and CDR2 SVGAGI. The CDR3 length is 15 residues. The germline V and J ends were trimmed by 6 bases and 0 bases, with 12 bases remaining between them.

CDR3 region: CASSLVDRDYEQYF. The CDR3 DNA reads as TGTGCCAGCAGCTTGGTTGACAGGGACTACGAGCAGTACTTC. The chain combines TRBV5-6 with TRBJ2-7; 7 bases are a match to TRBD1. J gave up 3 bases and V 0 bases, and 3 bases lay outside the gene matches. The CDR3 extends over 14 amino acids. Germline V CDR1 and CDR2: SGHDT, YYEEEE.

The CDR3 DNA sequence: TGTGCCACCAGCAGAGATATGGGTTCCAGGTATGGCTACACCTTC. Translation gives CATSRDMGSRYGYTF. The chain joins TRBV15 to TRBJ1-2; D ambiguous. Germline V gene data show CDR1 as LNHNV and CDR2 as YYDKDF (reference sequence). The V gene lost 0 bases and the J gene lost 5 bases, with 13 bases spanning the gap. The CDR3 loop spans 15 amino acids. Filled out from reference TRBV15 and TRBJ1-2, the complete variable domain reads DAMVIQNPRYQVTQFGKPVTLSCSQTLNHNVMYWYQQKSSQAPKLLFHYYDKDFNNEADTPDNFQSRRPNTSFCFLDIRSPGLGDTAMYLCATSRDMGSRYGYTFGSGTRLTVV.

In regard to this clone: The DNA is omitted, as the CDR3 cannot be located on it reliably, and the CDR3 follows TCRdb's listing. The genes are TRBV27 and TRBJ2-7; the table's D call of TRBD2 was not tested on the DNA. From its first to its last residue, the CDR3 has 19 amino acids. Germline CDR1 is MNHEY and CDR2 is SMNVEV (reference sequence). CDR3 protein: CASSFGPGLAGVLSGEQYF.

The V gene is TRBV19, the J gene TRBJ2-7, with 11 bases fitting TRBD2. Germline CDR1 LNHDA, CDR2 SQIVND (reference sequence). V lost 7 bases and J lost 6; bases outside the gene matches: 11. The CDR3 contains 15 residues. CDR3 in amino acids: CASNPTSGAPGEQYF. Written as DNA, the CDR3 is TGTGCCAGTAACCCGACTAGCGGGGCTCCTGGCGAGCAGTACTTC.

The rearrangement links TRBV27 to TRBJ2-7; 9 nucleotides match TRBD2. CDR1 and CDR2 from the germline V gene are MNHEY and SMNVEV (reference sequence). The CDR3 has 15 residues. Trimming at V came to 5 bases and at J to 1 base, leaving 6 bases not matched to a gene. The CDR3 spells CASSLSGRGSYEQYF. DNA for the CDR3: TGTGCCAGCAGTCTTAGCGGGAGAGGGTCCTACGAGCAGTACTTC.

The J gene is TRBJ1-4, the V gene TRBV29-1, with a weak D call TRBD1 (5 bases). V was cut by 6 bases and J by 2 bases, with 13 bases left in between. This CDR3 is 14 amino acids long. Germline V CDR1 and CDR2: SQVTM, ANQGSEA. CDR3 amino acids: CSVVTGATNEKLFF. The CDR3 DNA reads TGCAGCGTCGTCACAGGCGCGACTAATGAAAAACTGTTTTTT.

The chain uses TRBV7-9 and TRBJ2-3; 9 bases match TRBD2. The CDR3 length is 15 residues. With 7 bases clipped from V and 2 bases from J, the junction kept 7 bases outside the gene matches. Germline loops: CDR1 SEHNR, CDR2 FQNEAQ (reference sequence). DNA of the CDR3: TGTGCCAGCACCTTCGGACTAGCGAACACAGATACGCAGTATTTT. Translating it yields CASTFGLANTDTQYF.